These T cell receptor beta chains were read from a single sample in a study of shared clonotypes between healthy human individuals. Repertoires were generated with immunoSEQ multiplex PCR, while TCRdb's copy carries only in-frame clones and drops some. The sample includes about 87,000 clones, more than 45% of them seen just once. The source material was PBMCs. The receptors stem from a woman aged 35 to 49 in good health. Some clones in this sample may be carry-over from other donors' samples. Each CDR3 is given with its conserved first and last residue. Fields, in order: J gene, clone size, V gene, D gene, CDR3 DNA, CDR3 protein. D genes are given only for firm matches. The listing skips clone size in some rows; elsewhere it reads once, few, many or a size class.

TRBJ1-6 . TRBV6-1 . TGTGCCAGCAGCCGGGACGGGACTAATTCACCCCTCCACTTT CASSRDGTNSPLHF
TRBJ1-5 . TRBV7-9 . TGTGCCAGCAGCTACTGGACTTCCGGAGGGCCCCAGCATTTT CASSYWTSGGPQHF
TRBJ1-1 many TRBV5-1 . TGCGCCAGCAGCTTGGCCATCGATGGTCGGATTGAAGCTTTCTTT CASSLAIDGRIEAFF
TRBJ2-6 . TRBV18 TRBD1 TGTGCCAGCTCACCACGGGACAGGGGAGGAAACTCTGGGGCCAACGTCCTGACTTTC CASSPRDRGGNSGANVLTF
TRBJ2-6 once TRBV9 . TGTGCCAGCAGCGTCAGCGGGGCCAACGTCCTGACTTTC CASSVSGANVLTF
TRBJ2-1 few TRBV28 . TGTGCCAGCACCCCGACAGCCTACAATGAGCAGTTCTTC CASTPTAYNEQFF
TRBJ1-2 many TRBV15 TRBD1 TGTGCCACCAGCAGATTCATTGACAGGGGGGCCCCTGGCTACACCTTC CATSRFIDRGAPGYTF
TRBJ2-5 . TRBV19 TRBD1 TGTGCCAGTAGTCAGGGGACAGGAGGAGAGACCCAGTACTTC CASSQGTGGETQYF
TRBJ2-4 few TRBV7-9 . TGTGCCAGCAGCTTAGGAGCAGTTCAGTACTTC CASSLGAVQYF
TRBJ2-7 . TRBV7-6 . TGTGCCAGCAGCTTAGGGAGGGCGTACGAGCAGTACTTC CASSLGRAYEQYF
TRBJ1-1 few TRBV18 TRBD1 TGTGCCAGCTCAAGCGGACAGGGGACGACTGAAGCTTTCTTT CASSSGQGTTEAFF
TRBJ2-7 . TRBV7-8 TRBD1 TGTGCCAGCAGTTTCGGGACAGGAACCTACGAGCAGTACTTC CASSFGTGTYEQYF
TRBJ2-1 . TRBV7-9 TRBD2 TGTGCCAGCAGCTTAGATGCGGGAGTAATCTACAATGAGCAGTTCTTC CASSLDAGVIYNEQFF
TRBJ2-2 . TRBV7-2 . TGTGCCAGCAGCTTAAGGCGGGGGCAAACCGGGGAGCTGTTTTTT CASSLRRGQTGELFF
TRBJ2-1 many TRBV7-8 . TGTGCCAGCAGCCCCCGACAGAATGAGCAGTTCTTC CASSPRQNEQFF
TRBJ1-2 many TRBV18 . TGTGCCAGCTCCCTGGGAGGGGACAACTATGGCTACACCTTC CASSLGGDNYGYTF
TRBJ2-5 many TRBV4-1 TRBD1 TGCGCCAGCAGCCAAGGACAGGGGCGCCAAGAGACCCAGTACTTC CASSQGQGRQETQYF